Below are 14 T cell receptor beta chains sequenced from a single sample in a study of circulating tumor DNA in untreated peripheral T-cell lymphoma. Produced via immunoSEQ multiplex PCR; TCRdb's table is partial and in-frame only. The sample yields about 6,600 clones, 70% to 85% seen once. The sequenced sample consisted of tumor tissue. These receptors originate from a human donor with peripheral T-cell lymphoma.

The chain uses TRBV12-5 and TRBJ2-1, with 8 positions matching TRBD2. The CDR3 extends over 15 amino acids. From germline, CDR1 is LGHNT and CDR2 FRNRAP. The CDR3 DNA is TGTGCCAGCATCCCCAGCGGGGGTGGCTACAATGAGCAGTTCTTC. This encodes CASIPSGGGYNEQFF.

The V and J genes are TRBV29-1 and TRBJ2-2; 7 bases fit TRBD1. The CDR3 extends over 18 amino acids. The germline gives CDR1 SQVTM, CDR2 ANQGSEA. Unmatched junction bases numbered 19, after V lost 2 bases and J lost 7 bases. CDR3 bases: TGCAGCGTTGAACCTTTCGTTGGGACAGAGGGGGATGGCGGGGAGCTGTTTTTT. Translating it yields CSVEPFVGTEGDGGELFF.

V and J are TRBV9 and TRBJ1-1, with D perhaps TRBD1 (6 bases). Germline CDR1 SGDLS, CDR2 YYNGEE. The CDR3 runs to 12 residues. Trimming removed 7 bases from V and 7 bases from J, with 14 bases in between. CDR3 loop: CASGGFRDEAFF. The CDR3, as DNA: TGTGCCAGCGGGGGCTTCAGGGATGAAGCTTTCTTT. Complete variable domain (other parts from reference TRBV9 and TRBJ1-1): DSGVTQTPKHLITATGQRVTLRCSPRSGDLSVYWYQQSLDQGLQFLIQYYNGEERAKGNILERFSAQQFPDLHSELNLSSLELGDSALYFCASGGFRDEAFFGQGTRLTVV.

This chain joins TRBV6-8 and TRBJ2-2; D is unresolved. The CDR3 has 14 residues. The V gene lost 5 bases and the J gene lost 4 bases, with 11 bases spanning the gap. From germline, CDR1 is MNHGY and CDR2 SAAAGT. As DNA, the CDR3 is TGTGCCAGCAGTGGCAGTTTGGGCACCGGGGAGCTGTTTTTT. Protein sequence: CASSGSLGTGELFF.

The chain's CDR3 is CASSGVLGKLFF. The CDR3 nucleotides read TGTGCCAGCAGCGGTGTGTTAGGAAAACTGTTTTTT. This sequence joins TRBV28 and TRBJ1-4; D is undetermined. Trimming stripped 6 bases from V and 10 bases from J, with 12 bases between. The CDR3 sequence is 12 residues long. Germline values: CDR1 MDHEN, CDR2 SYDVKM.

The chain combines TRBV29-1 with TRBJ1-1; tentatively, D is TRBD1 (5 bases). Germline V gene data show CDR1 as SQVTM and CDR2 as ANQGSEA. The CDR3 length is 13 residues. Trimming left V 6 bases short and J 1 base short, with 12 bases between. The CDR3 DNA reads TGCAGCGTATATCAGGGTACGAACACTGAAGCTTTCTTT. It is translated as CSVYQGTNTEAFF.

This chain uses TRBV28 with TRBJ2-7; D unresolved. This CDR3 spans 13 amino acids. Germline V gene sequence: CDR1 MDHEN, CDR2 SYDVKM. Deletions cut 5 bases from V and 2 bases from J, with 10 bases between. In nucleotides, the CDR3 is TGTGCCAGCAGTCCCCCGGCCCCCTACGAGCAGTACTTC. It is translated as CASSPPAPYEQYF.

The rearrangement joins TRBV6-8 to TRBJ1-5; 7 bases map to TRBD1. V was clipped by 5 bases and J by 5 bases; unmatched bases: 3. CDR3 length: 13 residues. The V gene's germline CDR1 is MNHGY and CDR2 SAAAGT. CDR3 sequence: CASSMQGDQPQHF. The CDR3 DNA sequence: TGTGCCAGCAGTATGCAGGGGGATCAGCCCCAGCATTTT.

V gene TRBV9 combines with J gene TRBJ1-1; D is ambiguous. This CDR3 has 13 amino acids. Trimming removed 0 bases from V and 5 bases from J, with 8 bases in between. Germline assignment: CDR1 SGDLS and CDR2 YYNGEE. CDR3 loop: CASSVDFQTEAFF. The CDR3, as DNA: TGTGCCAGCAGCGTAGATTTTCAGACTGAAGCTTTCTTT.

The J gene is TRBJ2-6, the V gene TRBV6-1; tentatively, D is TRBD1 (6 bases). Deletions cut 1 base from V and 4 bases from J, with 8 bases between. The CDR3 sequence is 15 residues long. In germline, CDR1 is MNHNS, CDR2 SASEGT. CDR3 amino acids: CASSEDRAGANVLTF. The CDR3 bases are TGTGCCAGCAGTGAAGACAGGGCCGGGGCCAACGTCCTGACTTTC.

The CDR3 DNA reads TGTGCCAGCAGCGGGGCGGGACAGGGGCTTGATGAGCAGTTCTTC. Translating it yields CASSGAGQGLDEQFF. The chain carries TRBV6-8 and TRBJ2-1; TRBD1 agrees at 10 bases. The J segment lost 8 bases and the V segment lost 6 bases, leaving 10 bases of the junction unmatched. Germline values: CDR1 MNHGY, CDR2 SAAAGT. The CDR3 length is 15 residues.

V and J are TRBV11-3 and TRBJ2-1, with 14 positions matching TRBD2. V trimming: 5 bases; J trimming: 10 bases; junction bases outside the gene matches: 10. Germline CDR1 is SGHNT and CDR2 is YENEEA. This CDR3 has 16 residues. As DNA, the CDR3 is TGTGCCAGCAGCCAATCGGGACTAGCGGGGGCTCGGGAGCAGTTCTTC. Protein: CASSQSGLAGAREQFF.

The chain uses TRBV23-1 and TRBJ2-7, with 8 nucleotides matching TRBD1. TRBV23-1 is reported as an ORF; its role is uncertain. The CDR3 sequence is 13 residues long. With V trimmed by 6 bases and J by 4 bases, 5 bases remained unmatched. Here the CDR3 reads CASSVDRVYEQYF. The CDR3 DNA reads TGCGCCAGCAGCGTGGACAGGGTGTACGAGCAGTACTTC.

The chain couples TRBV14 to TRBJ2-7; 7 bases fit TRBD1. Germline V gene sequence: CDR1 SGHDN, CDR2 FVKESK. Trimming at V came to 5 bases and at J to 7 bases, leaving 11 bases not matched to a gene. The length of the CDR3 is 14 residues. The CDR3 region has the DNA TGTGCCAGCAGCGCCGGGACAGATCTACGGGAGCAGTACTTC. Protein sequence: CASSAGTDLREQYF. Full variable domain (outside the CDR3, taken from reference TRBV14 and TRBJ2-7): EAGVTQFPSHSVIEKGQTVTLRCDPISGHDNLYWYRRVMGKEIKFLLHFVKESKQDESGMPNNRFLAERTGGTYSTLKVQPAELEDSGVYFCASSAGTDLREQYFGPGTRLTVT.